This T cell receptor beta chain was found in a study of blood T cell repertoires in COVID-19 (dated by TCRdb to the early 2020s). Broadly, across the study: Samples covering the acute and convalescent phases of COVID-19 were provided by collaborators in the United States, Italy and Spain. The material from the prospective study consisted of cDNA or gDNA derived from T cells, B-cell-depleted T cells, or PBMCs. Subjects who had been exposed to COVID-19, were actively infected with it, or had recovered from it provided the deeply sampled blood TCRbeta repertoires that made up the dataset. The repertoires were made available in a free public database intended to serve as a resource for research on the immune response to SARS-CoV-2. The samples were drawn from the first 160 participants of the ongoing ImmuneRACE study and from 1,200 or so subjects provided by 6 global collaborators. Sample metadata almost always included a de-identified subject ID, COVID-19 status, age in years and sex. Where available, HLA class I and class II types were obtained from metadata supplied by the sample provider rather than from assay-based typing. The paper's findings and limits, for the study overall: The quantity of clinical and demographic metadata differed by source and by participant and was supplied without curation.

The collaborating institutions used their own protocols to collect whole blood in K2EDTA tubes. Collaborator samples were shipped for TCRbeta analysis as frozen whole blood, isolated PBMCs, or DNA extracted from either sample type. Points on this clone: What this receptor recognizes is not known. No base quality information exists; no much larger clone differs at one position.

The immunoSEQ Assay, a bias-controlled multiplex PCR, was used to amplify TCRbeta CDR3 regions from genomic DNA. In the paper's pipeline: The number of nucleated cells in each sample was estimated from the amplification of reference gene primers within the assay. Sequence reads were collapsed and filtered to measure the absolute abundance of every unique TCRbeta CDR3 rearrangement. For each sample, productive Simpson clonality was calculated as the square root of Simpson's diversity index over productive rearrangements. TCRdb stores this immuneACCESS table with in-frame sequences only. Part of the clones is absent; in the studies checked, under half of the shortfall reflects unresolved V genes, and no reason is known for the rest. V, J and clone size reflect that table, while D and trimming were determined from the DNA. In all, the sample holds about 10,000 clones, and around 86% of those were seen once. Around 8% of the sample lies in the top ten.

The germline V end is reduced by 11 bases and the J end by 6 bases; junction bases left unmatched: 12. The CDR3, from cysteine to phenylalanine, totals 13 residues. The kept DNA is CDR3 alone, 39 bases in frame from the first base. From the germline V gene, CDR1 is MDHEN and CDR2 is SYDVKM. This TCR came from a human donor in a cohort sampled during active COVID-19. Input material: peripheral blood. Rearrangement joined TRBV28 to TRBJ1-2; 7 bases in the junction line up with TRBD1. The DNA sequence is TGTGCCTACGAAACGGGAGGGGGCAATGGCTACACCTTC. Its translation reads: CAYETGGGNGYTF.